These 25 T cell receptor beta chains originate from one sample sequenced in a study of T cell responses to AZD1222 COVID-19 vaccine. TCRdb keeps only in-frame clones here, not all; method: immunoSEQ multiplex PCR. Among approximately 130,000 clones listed, about 90% were seen once. Specimen: peripheral blood, collected on day 0 of AZD1222 vaccination. Receptor source: an adult in good health.

The chain carries TRBV6-5 and TRBJ2-7; TRBD1 agrees at 8 bases. With 6 bases clipped from V and 4 bases from J, the junction kept 8 bases outside the gene matches. There are 14 residues in the CDR3. Germline CDR1 MNHEY, CDR2 SVGAGI. This CDR3 is CASSSGTGSYEQYF. The CDR3 region has the DNA TGTGCCAGCAGCTCCGGGACAGGCTCATACGAGCAGTACTTC.

The V and J genes are TRBV28 and TRBJ1-2; D unclear. Per germline, CDR1 MDHEN and CDR2 SYDVKM. V lost 8 bases to trimming and J lost 5 bases, with 12 bases between them. This CDR3 contains 12 residues. The DNA for the CDR3 is TGTGCCAGCGGAGTCGAATTGTATGGCTACACCTTC. The encoded protein is CASGVELYGYTF.

This chain joins TRBV2 and TRBJ1-4; a weak D match, TRBD1 (5 bases). CDR1 SNHLY and CDR2 FYNNEI come from the germline V gene. Trimming stripped 8 bases from V and 7 bases from J, with 14 bases between. The CDR3 consists of 13 residues. The CDR3 here is CASARGSSEKLFF. The CDR3 DNA is TGTGCCAGCGCCCGGGGGTCTAGTGAAAAACTGTTTTTT.

This sequence joins TRBV19 and TRBJ2-7, with no clear D. The germline V gene encodes CDR1 LNHDA and CDR2 SQIVND (reference sequence). The length of the CDR3 is 14 residues. V lost 4 bases, J lost 3 bases, and 13 bases lay in between. The CDR3 DNA sequence: TGTGCCAGTAGTAACCCGGGCCAGAACTACGAGCAGTACTTC. It translates to CASSNPGQNYEQYF.

In DNA form, the CDR3 reads TGTGCCAGCAGTAACCGGGACAGGGTCTGGGAGCAGTTCTTC. Its translation is CASSNRDRVWEQFF. The chain uses TRBV27 and TRBJ2-1, with 9 nucleotides matching TRBD1. This CDR3 has 14 amino acids. V dropped 5 bases and J dropped 10; count of bases not matched to a gene: 9. The germline gives CDR1 MNHEY, CDR2 SMNVEV (reference sequence).

In the case of this clone: The sample contains more than one DNA sequence encoding this CDR3. The rearrangement links TRBV4-1 to TRBJ2-7; 7 bases line up with TRBD2. The V segment lost 4 bases and the J segment 2 bases; nucleotides outside the gene matches: 8. Germline loops: CDR1 MGHRA, CDR2 YSYEKL. The CDR3 loop spans 15 amino acids. This CDR3 is CASSPLPGGAYEQYF. The CDR3 DNA reads as TGCGCCAGCAGCCCGCTCCCGGGAGGCGCCTACGAGCAGTACTTC.

The chain recombines TRBV10-1 with TRBJ1-3; 7 bases line up with TRBD1. Germline V gene data show CDR1 as WNHNN and CDR2 as SYGVQD (reference sequence). V was clipped by 4 bases and J by 1 base; unmatched bases: 7. The CDR3 contains 16 residues. CDR3 sequence reads: CASSGSKDRSGNTIYF. Written as DNA, the CDR3 is TGCGCCAGCAGTGGGTCGAAGGACAGGTCTGGAAACACCATATATTTT.

This chain joins TRBV10-3 and TRBJ2-4, with D possibly matching TRBD2 (5 bases). V lost 2 bases, J lost 10 bases, and 9 bases lay in between. The CDR3 totals 12 residues. Germline V gene sequence: CDR1 ENHRY, CDR2 SYGVKD. The CDR3 nucleotides read TGTGCCATCAGTGAGGCTGAGGGTATTCAGTACTTC. The encoded protein is CAISEAEGIQYF.

V usage is TRBV6-6 and J usage is TRBJ2-3; D might be TRBD1 (6 bases). This CDR3 region has 13 residues. Germline CDR1 is MNHNY and CDR2 is SVGAGI (reference sequence). Trimming took off 10 bases at V and 2 bases at J, with 13 bases between the two ends. CDR3: CATHRAPTDTQYF. In DNA, the CDR3 is TGTGCCACCCACAGGGCCCCCACAGATACGCAGTATTTT.

A single count supports this clone. The chain couples TRBV5-1 to TRBJ2-1; D not resolved. The CDR3 contains 14 residues. With 0 bases removed from V and 7 bases from J, the gap between germline ends came to 11 bases. CDR1 SGHRS and CDR2 YFSETQ come from the germline V gene. For the CDR3, the DNA is TGCGCCAGCAGCTTGGCCACGGGTGGGAATGAGCAGTTCTTC. This encodes CASSLATGGNEQFF.

The J gene is TRBJ2-1, the V gene TRBV7-2; the D is unclear. Trimming took 2 bases from V and 15 from J, leaving 17 bases between them. CDR3 length: 13 amino acids. Germline CDR1 SGHTA, CDR2 FQGNSA. CDR3 residues: CASSLSVLDQVFF. The DNA for the CDR3 is TGTGCCAGCAGCTTATCAGTACTCGATCAAGTGTTCTTC.

This sequence joins TRBV6-5 and TRBJ2-7; a possible D gene is TRBD1 (5 bases). The germline V gene has CDR1 MNHEY and CDR2 SVGAGI. CDR3 length: 12 residues. Between the trimmed V and J ends, which lost 6 bases and 3 bases, there was a span of 9 bases. CDR3 coding DNA: TGTGCCAGCAGCCTCGACAGCTACGAGCAGTACTTC. This sequence encodes CASSLDSYEQYF.

This clone was seen a few times. This chain joins TRBV11-2 and TRBJ1-2; D may be TRBD1 (5 bases). This CDR3 contains 12 residues. V shed 1 base and J shed 8 bases, with 8 bases lying between them. Germline CDR1 reads SGHAT; CDR2 reads FQNNGV. The CDR3 loop is CASSLGGIGYTF. For the CDR3, the DNA is TGTGCCAGCAGCTTAGGGGGGATCGGCTACACCTTC.

The rearrangement uses TRBV5-4 and TRBJ1-2; a possible D gene is TRBD1 (5 bases). Trimming took 1 base from V and 5 from J, leaving 12 bases between them. The germline CDR1 and CDR2 sequences are SGHNT and YYREEE (reference sequence). The CDR3 spans 14 residues. The CDR3 DNA sequence: TGTGCCAGCAGCTTGAAGGACAACCCATATGGCTACACCTTC. Translating it yields CASSLKDNPYGYTF.

The rearrangement joins TRBV2 to TRBJ2-6, with D hard to call. CDR1 and CDR2 from the germline V gene are SNHLY and FYNNEI. The CDR3 has 16 residues. The V end was cut by 8 bases, the J end by 0 bases, with 14 bases between. CDR3 sequence reads: CASYGETNSGANVLTF. The DNA for the CDR3 is TGTGCCAGCTACGGCGAAACGAACTCTGGGGCCAACGTCCTGACTTTC.

This chain connects TRBV11-2 to TRBJ2-1, with D possibly TRBD2 on 5 matching bases. V dropped 0 bases and J dropped 1 base, with 13 bases sitting between them. This CDR3 has 17 residues. Germline assignment: CDR1 SGHAT and CDR2 FQNNGV. CDR3 region: CASSLDRVLGSYNEQFF. The CDR3 coding sequence is TGTGCCAGCAGCTTAGATCGGGTACTAGGGTCCTACAATGAGCAGTTCTTC.

The chain uses TRBV5-1 and TRBJ2-1; 9 bases match TRBD2. CDR1 and CDR2 (germline): SGHRS, YFSETQ. V lost 0 bases to trimming and J lost 8 bases; unmatched junction nucleotides: 15. CDR3 length: 18 amino acids. CDR3 nucleotides: TGCGCCAGCAGCTTGGATGGGGCGGGAGGGCAGGCGTACGATGAGCAGTTCTTC. As protein: CASSLDGAGGQAYDEQFF.

The chain couples TRBV28 to TRBJ1-6; the D is unclear. CDR3 length: 14 amino acids. CDR1 is MDHEN, CDR2 SYDVKM, per germline. Between the trimmed V and J ends, which lost 5 bases and 5 bases, there was a span of 10 bases. DNA for the CDR3: TGTGCCAGCAGTAACGGGGTAAATAATTCACCCCTCCACTTT. Translation gives CASSNGVNNSPLHF.

V gene TRBV4-2 combines with J gene TRBJ2-2; TRBD1 matches at 11 bases. In germline, CDR1 is LGHNA, CDR2 YNFKEQ. The CDR3 has 18 residues. The trim removed 4 bases at V and 3 bases at J, leaving 10 bases unmatched. As DNA, the CDR3 is TGTGCCAGCAGCCCGAGCCCGGGACAGGGGGTTGACACCGGGGAGCTGTTTTTT. Its protein is CASSPSPGQGVDTGELFF.

The CDR3 protein is CASRNGYGYTF. For the CDR3, the DNA is TGTGCCAGCAGAAACGGCTATGGCTACACCTTC. The rearrangement uses TRBV9 and TRBJ1-2; no clear D gene. The V end was cut by 5 bases, the J end by 4 bases, with 6 bases between. The germline CDR1 and CDR2 sequences are SGDLS and YYNGEE. The CDR3 covers 11 residues.

This sequence joins TRBV3-1 (or the pseudogene TRBV3-2) and TRBJ1-1; D is possibly TRBD1 (5 bases). The CDR3 consists of 15 residues. Trimming cost V 0 bases and J 2 bases, with 10 bases left between them. Germline V gene data show CDR1 as LGHDT and CDR2 as YNNKEL (reference sequence). The CDR3 region is CASSQDGTLNTEAFF. CDR3 nucleotides: TGTGCCAGCAGCCAAGACGGGACTCTTAACACTGAAGCTTTCTTT.

This clone came up once. The rearrangement uses TRBV9 and TRBJ2-5; 8 nucleotides match TRBD2. Per germline, CDR1 SGDLS and CDR2 YYNGEE. CDR3 length: 18 residues. Trimming cost V 4 bases and J 5 bases; bases outside gene matches: 19. CDR3: CASSPRPGGGQVGETQYF. CDR3 DNA: TGTGCCAGCAGCCCTCGCCCCGGGGGGGGGCAAGTTGGGGAGACCCAGTACTTC.

In DNA form, the CDR3 reads TGTGCCAGCAGCTTGTGGCCTAGCGGATCCTACGAGCAGTACTTC. This encodes CASSLWPSGSYEQYF. The chain recombines TRBV5-4 with TRBJ2-7, with TRBD2 matching over 7 bases. The CDR3 covers 15 residues. Germline V gene data show CDR1 as SGHNT and CDR2 as YYREEE (reference sequence). V lost 1 base, J lost 1 base, and 5 bases stayed unmatched.

The rearrangement uses TRBV4-1 and TRBJ1-2; D gene unclear. Germline-derived CDR1 and CDR2 are MGHRA and YSYEKL. V shed 0 bases and J shed 3 bases, with 14 bases lying between them. CDR3 size: 16 residues. The CDR3 spells CASSQDYIRGDYGYTF. CDR3 in DNA: TGCGCCAGCAGCCAAGATTATATACGGGGAGACTATGGCTACACCTTC.

V usage is TRBV9 and J usage is TRBJ2-7; TRBD2 matches 14 bases. CDR1 SGDLS and CDR2 YYNGEE come from the germline V gene. V lost 2 bases, J lost 3 bases, and 1 base stayed unmatched. The CDR3 has 15 amino acids. The CDR3 is CASSVGLAGGYEQYF. The CDR3 nucleotides are TGTGCCAGCAGCGTCGGACTAGCGGGAGGCTACGAGCAGTACTTC.